The present entry profiles one T cell receptor beta chain with its context. It has no known antigen specificity. Per-nucleotide qualities are absent, and no much larger clonotype sits a single base away. Sample time point, as interpreted from the label and publication: about 28 days (+/-7) after the second vaccine dose. In light of the paper, this sample's treatment or condition label describes: meningococcal conjugate vaccine given as trial control. The vaccinee samples were drawn from two UK trials, COV001 and COV002, one of which was a single-blind randomized controlled phase 2/3 trial testing AZD1222 (ChAdOx1 nCoV-19) in healthy adults. Trial participant PBMC samples were collected at day 0 and day 28 after the second dose for TCRbeta chain sequencing. These data belong to a study of T cell responses to AZD1222 COVID-19 vaccine (dated by TCRdb to the early 2020s). About the investigation overall: A total of 230 to 250 trial participants underwent TCR sequencing, of whom more than 200 had received two doses of AZD1222 and some 26 had received two doses of the MenACWY control vaccine. Trial participants were enrolled by age into 18-55, 56-69 and 70-plus year subgroups, with roughly 150, 30 and 60 TCR-sequenced participants respectively.

The CDR3 regions of human TCRbeta chains were subjected to immunosequencing. The authors' pipeline ran thus. TCRs in the repertoires were matched against a reference library of SARS-CoV-2-specific TCRs that had been generated with the MIRA antigen-specificity platform. Breadth meant the fraction of unique TCRs that were SARS-CoV-2-associated, whereas depth meant the fraction of total T cells that were SARS-CoV-2-associated. Using the MIRA data, each spike-specific TCR was assigned both to the spike region to which the TCR was reactive and to a CD4 or CD8 class. Log10-transformed breadth and depth values were compared by one-way ANOVA with Sidak's multiple comparisons tests. TCRdb carries this immuneACCESS record with in-frame sequences only. Its versions omit some clonotypes, under half of them owing to an unresolved V gene in the studies checked, with the rest unexplained. Clonal size and the V and J genes are those of that table, whereas D and trimming came from the DNA. The sample yields about 76,000 clones; 65% to 80% were counted once. 27% of the sample is taken by the ten largest.

Study-wide findings and limitations: In the small 56-69-year group, the increase in depth fell short of significance, most likely because of low power. Conclusions about previously exposed vaccinees are limited, since just six AZD1222 recipients were seropositive for SARS-CoV-2 at baseline. After two AZD1222 doses, both the breadth and the depth of spike-specific TCRs were significantly higher than at day 0 and than in MenACWY recipients. The vaccine-associated CD4 TCRs covered the entire spike protein, and the dominant responses fell in regions 160-218 and 743-854. Epitopes outside the regions mutated in the B.1.351 and B.1.1.7 variants were reportedly recognized by nearly half of the unique spike-specific TCRs. No day 14 peak-response samples were available, so repertoires were characterized only after the peak T cell response. Most participants were white British and females outnumbered males, and the authors suggested that clonal diversity may have been underestimated.

This material consisted of peripheral blood, taken 28 days after the second dose of the MenACWY control vaccine. The TCR sequence derives from an adult who received the MenACWY meningococcal vaccine as a control.

CDR3 sequence: CASSLQGINGYTF. The DNA sequence is TGTGCCAGCAGTTTACAGGGGATTAATGGCTACACCTTC. This chain joins TRBV28 to TRBJ1-2, and possibly TRBD1, on 6 matching bases. The junction carries 10 bases between V and J, which are trimmed by 2 bases and 6 bases respectively. The germline V gene provides CDR1 MDHEN and CDR2 SYDVKM. The CDR3, cysteine through phenylalanine, is 13 amino acids long. Left in the record is the CDR3 DNA by itself, 39 bases read in frame from the first base.